The T cell receptor beta chain under discussion was sequenced for a study of vaccination effects on CD4 cells after COVID-19. Germline CDR1 is MNHEY and CDR2 is SMNVEV (reference sequence). This CDR3 comprises 14 residues. J was trimmed by 9 bases and V by 6 bases; bases with no gene match: 6. Notes on the study in general: Both infection-induced and vaccine-induced clones contracted markedly at late post-vaccination timepoints.

This clone was detected only a few times. No antigen is known for it. Antigen-specific CD4+ T cells were first expanded with viral peptide pools by the ViraFEST assay and only then sequenced. Following culture for more than 9 days, CD4+ T cells were isolated. Prior SARS-CoV-2 infection was absent in the vaccine recipients, as shown by negative nucleocapsid antibodies. Wells each received 2 million to 2.5 million PBMC, cultured with 10 IU/ml IL-2 and roughly 9.3 ug/ml peptides. Cultures received IL-2 medium that replaced half the medium on days 3 and 7. Sequencing was performed with immunoSEQ multiplex PCR; in TCRdb, only in-frame clones are kept and a portion is missing. This sample has tens of thousands of clones, with 70% found just once.

The sequence came from a human donor who received a COVID-19 vaccine. The rearrangement links TRBV27 to TRBJ2-1; 12 bases line up with TRBD2. Source: CD4+ T cells from PBMCs cultured with HCoV-229E spike peptides, taken before COVID-19 vaccination. CDR3 sequence: CASRFTSGRTEQFF. In DNA, the CDR3 is TGTGCCAGCAGATTTACTAGCGGGAGGACTGAGCAGTTCTTC.